Listed below are T cell receptor beta chains from one sample, sequenced in a study of lymphopenia after photon versus proton radiotherapy. Some clones are missing from TCRdb's copy, which holds only in-frame ones; the method was immunoSEQ multiplex PCR. Among under 20,000 clones, approximately 90% were seen once, and the ten largest hold around 6.5%. The source was peripheral blood, collected from a patient treated with photon-based radiotherapy. All receptors derive from a man aged 55 to 69 with pancreatic cancer. Each CDR3 is given with its conserved first and last residue. A D gene is named only where the DNA matches it firmly. Expanded clones get a size class; other rows say once, few or many, or leave the size out.

once	TRBJ1-2	TRBV5-6	NA	CASSVTVYGYTF	TGTGCCAGCAGCGTGACAGTTTATGGCTACACCTTC
NA	TRBJ2-5	TRBV6-5	TRBD1	CASSYTTGGTQETQYF	TGTGCCAGCAGTTACACGACAGGGGGGACCCAAGAGACCCAGTACTTC
NA	TRBJ1-1	TRBV11-3	NA	CASSLSPGTEAFF	TGTGCCAGCAGCTTATCTCCGGGCACTGAAGCTTTCTTT
NA	TRBJ1-5	TRBV7-9	NA	CASSLGGQGKGQPQHF	TGTGCCAGCAGCTTAGGGGGTCAGGGGAAGGGGCAGCCCCAGCATTTT
NA	TRBJ1-5	TRBV5-8	NA	CASTPLISNQPQHF	TGTGCCAGCACACCGTTAATTAGCAATCAGCCCCAGCATTTT
NA	TRBJ1-3	TRBV11-2	NA	CASSSGGTIYF	TGTGCCAGCAGCTCCGGAGGCACCATATATTTT
NA	TRBJ1-1	TRBV9	TRBD1	CASSAGTGEAFNTEAFF	TGTGCCAGCAGCGCCGGGACAGGGGAGGCGTTTAACACTGAAGCTTTCTTT
NA	TRBJ2-1	TRBV7-3	NA	CASSSDGNNEQFF	TGTGCCAGCAGCTCCGACGGAAACAATGAGCAGTTCTTC
once	TRBJ2-4	TRBV28	TRBD1	CASSFPGTGTNIQYF	TGTGCCAGCTCCTTTCCCGGGACAGGGACGAACATTCAGTACTTC
NA	TRBJ1-2	TRBV5-1	TRBD1	CASSLGTGGDGYTF	TGCGCCAGCAGCCTGGGGACAGGGGGAGATGGCTACACCTTC
NA	TRBJ2-7	TRBV7-9	TRBD1	CASSLTGTPYEQYF	TGTGCCAGCAGCTTGACAGGGACCCCCTACGAGCAGTACTTC
NA	TRBJ2-1	TRBV18	TRBD2	CANSLNSPSGGYNEQFF	TGTGCCAACTCACTGAATAGCCCCAGCGGGGGGTACAATGAGCAGTTCTTC
NA	TRBJ1-1	TRBV6-5	NA	CASSSPVTREAFF	TGTGCCAGCAGTTCCCCGGTTACCAGGGAAGCTTTCTTT
NA	TRBJ2-3	TRBV4-1	TRBD1	CASSPPGTGHRRQYF	TGCGCCAGCAGCCCACCCGGGACAGGGCACCGCAGGCAGTATTTT
NA	TRBJ2-5	TRBV7-3	NA	CASSLRRGETQYF	TGTGCCAGCAGCTTAAGACGGGGAGAGACCCAGTACTTC
NA	TRBJ1-2	TRBV29-1	NA	CSVTGLSDNYGYTF	TGCAGCGTTACGGGACTCTCCGATAACTATGGCTACACCTTC
NA	TRBJ2-7	TRBV11-2	NA	CASSPQTGSYEQYF	TGTGCCAGCAGCCCTCAGACAGGATCCTACGAGCAGTACTTC
NA	TRBJ2-5	TRBV29-1	NA	CSGGGNRLSETQYF	TGCAGCGGGGGGGGCAACCGGCTGTCAGAGACCCAGTACTTC
NA	TRBJ1-2	TRBV5-5	TRBD1	CASSLEQGAYGYTF	TGTGCCAGCAGCTTGGAGCAGGGGGCCTATGGCTACACCTTC
few	TRBJ2-1	TRBV27	NA	CASSFIGGGISYNEQFF	TGTGCCAGCAGTTTCATTGGCGGGGGCATTTCCTACAATGAGCAGTTCTTC
NA	TRBJ1-4	TRBV5-1	NA	CASSLVRDTDATNEKLFF	TGCGCCAGCAGCTTGGTCCGGGACACGGACGCAACTAATGAAAAACTGTTTTTT
NA	TRBJ2-7	TRBV2	NA	CASYRGYEQYF	TGTGCCAGCTATAGGGGGTACGAGCAGTACTTC
NA	TRBJ2-6	TRBV5-1	TRBD1	CASSLAHDRVKGGANVLTF	TGCGCCAGCAGCTTGGCCCACGACAGGGTGAAGGGTGGGGCCAACGTCCTGACTTTC